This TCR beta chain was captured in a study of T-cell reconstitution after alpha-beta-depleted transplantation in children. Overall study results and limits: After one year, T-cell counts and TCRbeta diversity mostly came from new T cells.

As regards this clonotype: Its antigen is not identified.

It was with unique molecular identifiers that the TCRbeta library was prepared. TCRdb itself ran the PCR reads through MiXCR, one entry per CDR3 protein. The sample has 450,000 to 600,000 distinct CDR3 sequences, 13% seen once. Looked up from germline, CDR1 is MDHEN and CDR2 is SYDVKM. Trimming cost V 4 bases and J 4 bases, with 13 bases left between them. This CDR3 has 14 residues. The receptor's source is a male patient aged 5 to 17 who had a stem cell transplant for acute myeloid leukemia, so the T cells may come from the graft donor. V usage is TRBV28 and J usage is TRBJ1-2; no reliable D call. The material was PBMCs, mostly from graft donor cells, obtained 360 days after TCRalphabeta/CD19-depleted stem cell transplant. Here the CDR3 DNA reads TGTGCCAGCAGTTACGTCGGCGGATTCTATGGCTACACCTTC. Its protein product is CASSYVGGFYGYTF.